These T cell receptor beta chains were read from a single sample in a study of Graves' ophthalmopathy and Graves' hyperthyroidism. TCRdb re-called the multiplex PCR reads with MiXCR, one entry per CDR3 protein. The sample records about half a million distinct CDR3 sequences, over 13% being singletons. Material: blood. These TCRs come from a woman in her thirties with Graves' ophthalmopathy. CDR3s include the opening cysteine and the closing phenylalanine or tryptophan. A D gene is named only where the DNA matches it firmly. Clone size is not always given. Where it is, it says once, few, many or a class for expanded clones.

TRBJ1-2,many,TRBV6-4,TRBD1,TGTGCCAGCAACATCGGAACAGGGGATGGCTACACCTTC,CASNIGTGDGYTF
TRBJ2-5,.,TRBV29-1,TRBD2,TGCAGCGTTACGGGGCTAGCGGGGCACCAAGAGACCCAGTACTTC,CSVTGLAGHQETQYF
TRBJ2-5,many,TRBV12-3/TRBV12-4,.,TGTGCCAGCAAGATCGGGGGGACCCAGTACTTC,CASKIGGTQYF
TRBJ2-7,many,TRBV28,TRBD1,TGTGCCAGCAGTTCCACCGGGACAGGGGGCCTCGAGCAGTACTTC,CASSSTGTGGLEQYF
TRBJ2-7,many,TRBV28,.,TGTGCCAGCAGTTTTAAGCCTTCCTACGAGCAGTACTTC,CASSFKPSYEQYF
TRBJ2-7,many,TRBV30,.,TGTGCCTGGAGTGACGGGTACTCCTACGAGCAGTACTTC,CAWSDGYSYEQYF
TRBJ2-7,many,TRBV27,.,TGTGCCAGCAGCTTCGCCAGGGGTATCGAGCAGTACTTC,CASSFARGIEQYF
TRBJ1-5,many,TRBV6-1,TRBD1,TGTGCCAGCAGAAGACAGGGAGGTCAGCCCCAGCATTTT,CASRRQGGQPQHF
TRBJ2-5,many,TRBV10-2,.,TGCGCCAGCGGTTTACTCAGGGACGGAAGAGAGACCCAGTACTTC,CASGLLRDGRETQYF
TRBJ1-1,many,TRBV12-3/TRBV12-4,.,TGTGCCAGCAGGGCACAGGGAATGAACACTGAAGCTTTCTTT,CASRAQGMNTEAFF
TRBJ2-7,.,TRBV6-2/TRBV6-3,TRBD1,TGTGCCAGCAGTTCCGACAGGGGCCCGTTTGAGGAGCAGTACTTC,CASSSDRGPFEEQYF
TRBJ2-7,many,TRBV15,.,TGTGCCACCAGCAGGTTAAGCTCCTACGAGCAGTACTTC,CATSRLSSYEQYF
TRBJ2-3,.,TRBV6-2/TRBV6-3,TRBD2,TGTGCCAGCAGTTACGTAGCGGGAGGTGGGGCAGATACGCAGTATTTT,CASSYVAGGGADTQYF
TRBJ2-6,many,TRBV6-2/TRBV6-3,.,TGTGCCAGCAGTTACTCTTTGGCAGACGACTCTGGGGCCAACGTCCTGACTTTC,CASSYSLADDSGANVLTF
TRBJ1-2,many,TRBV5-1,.,TGCGCCAGCAGCCCCTCCGGGGGTTCGGTTGGCTACACCTTC,CASSPSGGSVGYTF
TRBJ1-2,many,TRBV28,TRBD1,TGTGCCAGCAGTGCGGGACAGGGAGTCTATGGCTACACCTTC,CASSAGQGVYGYTF
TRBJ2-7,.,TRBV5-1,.,TGCGCCAGCAGCTTGGAGAACACTGGGGTTTACGGGCAGTACTTC,CASSLENTGVYGQYF
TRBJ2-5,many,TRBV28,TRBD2,TGTGCCAGCAGTGGGACGTTAACAGCGGGACTGGGAGAGACCCAGTACTTC,CASSGTLTAGLGETQYF
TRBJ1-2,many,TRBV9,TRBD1,TGTGCCAGTCGACCACCGGGACAGGGACACTATGGCTACACCTTC,CASRPPGQGHYGYTF
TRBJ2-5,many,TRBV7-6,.,TGTGCCAGCAGCACCGCCGGGACCCAAGGAGAGACCCAGTACTTC,CASSTAGTQGETQYF
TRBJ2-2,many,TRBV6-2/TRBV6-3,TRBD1,TGTGCCAGCAGTTATTCGGTAGAGGTGACAGGGGGTTCCTCCGGGGAGCTGTTTTTT,CASSYSVEVTGGSSGELFF
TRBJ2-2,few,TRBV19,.,TGTGCCAGTAGCCCGACGACTAGATCCACCGGGGAGCTGTTTTTT,CASSPTTRSTGELFF
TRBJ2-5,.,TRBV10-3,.,TGTGCCATCAGTGAGGCGACGGTAGGGCGGGCGCAAGAGACCCAGTACTTC,CAISEATVGRAQETQYF
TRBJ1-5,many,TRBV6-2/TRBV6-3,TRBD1,TGTGCCAGCAGTCGGATTTTGGGGGGACAGGTCGTTCGAGGGCCCCAGCATTTT,CASSRILGGQVVRGPQHF
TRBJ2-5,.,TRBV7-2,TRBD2,TGTGCCAGCAGCGCGAGTCGTCTAGCGGGAGTGGAGACCCAGTACTTC,CASSASRLAGVETQYF
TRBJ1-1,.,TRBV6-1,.,TGTGCCAGCAGTGAAGCGGAGGACTGGACTGAAGCTTTCTTT,CASSEAEDWTEAFF
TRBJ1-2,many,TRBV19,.,TGTGCCAGTAGTCCACCAAACCGGGGGTATGGCTACACCTTC,CASSPPNRGYGYTF
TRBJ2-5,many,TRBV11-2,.,TGTGCCAGCAGCTTAGCGGCGGGGGCCGAAGAGACCCAGTACTTC,CASSLAAGAEETQYF
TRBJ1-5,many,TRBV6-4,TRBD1,TGTGCCAGCCGGCTCGGACAGGGGAATCAGCCCCAGCATTTT,CASRLGQGNQPQHF
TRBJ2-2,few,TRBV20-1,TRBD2,TGCAGTGCCAGTACCGGGACTAGTCAAGGGGTAGTCACCGGGGAGCTGTTTTTT,CSASTGTSQGVVTGELFF
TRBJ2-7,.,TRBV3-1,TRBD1,TGTGCCAGCAGCCAGATTAGGGACAGCATATCCTACGAGCAGTACTTC,CASSQIRDSISYEQYF
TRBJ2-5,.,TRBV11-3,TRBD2,TGTGCCAGCAGCCAGAGGAGGTCGGGGGGACAAGAGACCCAGTACTTC,CASSQRRSGGQETQYF
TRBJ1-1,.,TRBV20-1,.,TGCAGTGCCTTGACCGCAGGATCGAACACTGAAGCTTTCTTT,CSALTAGSNTEAFF
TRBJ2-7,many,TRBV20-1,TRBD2,TGCAGTGCTTATAGCGGGAGGGAGGGCTACGAGCAGTACTTC,CSAYSGREGYEQYF
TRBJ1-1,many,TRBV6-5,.,TGTGCCAGCAGTTACGGTGACAATTTTGAAGCTTTCTTT,CASSYGDNFEAFF
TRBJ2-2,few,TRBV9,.,TGTGCCAGCAGCGTAGTTTCAGGGCCCAACACCGGGGAGCTGTTTTTT,CASSVVSGPNTGELFF
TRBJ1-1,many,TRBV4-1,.,TGCGCCAGCAGCCAAACTGTAGGACTTGCGAACACTGAAGCTTTCTTT,CASSQTVGLANTEAFF
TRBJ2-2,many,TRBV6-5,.,TGTGCCAGCAGCGGAAACAGGGCCGGGGAGCTGTTTTTT,CASSGNRAGELFF
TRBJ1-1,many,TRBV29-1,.,TGCAGTGGAGGATCGGGGAACACTGAAGCTTTCTTT,CSGGSGNTEAFF
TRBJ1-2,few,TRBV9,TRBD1,TGTGCCAGCAGCCCCCTGGGAGGGACAGGGGGCGCGGGTGGCTACACCTTC,CASSPLGGTGGAGGYTF
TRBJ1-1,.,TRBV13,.,TGTGCCAGCAGCCCAGGCCGGGGGAGCATGAACACTGAAGCTTTCTTT,CASSPGRGSMNTEAFF
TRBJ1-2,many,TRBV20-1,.,TGCAGTGCTAGTCGACTGAACTATGGCTACACCTTC,CSASRLNYGYTF
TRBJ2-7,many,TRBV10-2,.,TGCGCCAGCAGTGAGTTACCGGGTCGCGGGACGCTATCCGGAGAGCAGTACTTC,CASSELPGRGTLSGEQYF
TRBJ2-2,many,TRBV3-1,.,TGTGCCAGCAGCCAAGATCTGTGGCAGAACACCGGGGAGCTGTTTTTT,CASSQDLWQNTGELFF
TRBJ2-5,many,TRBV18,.,TGTGCCAGCTCACGACCAGACGAGACCCAGTACTTC,CASSRPDETQYF
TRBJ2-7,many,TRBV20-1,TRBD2,TGCAGTGCTAGAGATCCCAGCGGGAGGCCCTCCTACGAGCAGTACTTC,CSARDPSGRPSYEQYF
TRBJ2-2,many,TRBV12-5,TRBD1,TGTGCTAGTGGTTTGGGTCGGGACAGGGACACCGGGGAGCTGTTTTTT,CASGLGRDRDTGELFF
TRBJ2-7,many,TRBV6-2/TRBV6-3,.,TGTGCCAGCAGTTACGCAAACACCTACGACGAGCAGTACTTC,CASSYANTYDEQYF
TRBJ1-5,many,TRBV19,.,TGTGCCAGTAGTCATTGGACGGGCAATCAGCCCCAGCATTTT,CASSHWTGNQPQHF
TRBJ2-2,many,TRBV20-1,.,TGCAGTGCCGTAGCGACAAACACCGGGGAGCTGTTTTTT,CSAVATNTGELFF
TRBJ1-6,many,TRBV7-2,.,TGTGCCAGCAGCCTTCTAAGTCCCCTCTCCCCCTATAATTCACCCCTCCACTTT,CASSLLSPLSPYNSPLHF
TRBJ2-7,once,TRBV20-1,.,TGCAGTGCCAAACCTTGGCTATCCGCCTACGAGCAGTACTTC,CSAKPWLSAYEQYF